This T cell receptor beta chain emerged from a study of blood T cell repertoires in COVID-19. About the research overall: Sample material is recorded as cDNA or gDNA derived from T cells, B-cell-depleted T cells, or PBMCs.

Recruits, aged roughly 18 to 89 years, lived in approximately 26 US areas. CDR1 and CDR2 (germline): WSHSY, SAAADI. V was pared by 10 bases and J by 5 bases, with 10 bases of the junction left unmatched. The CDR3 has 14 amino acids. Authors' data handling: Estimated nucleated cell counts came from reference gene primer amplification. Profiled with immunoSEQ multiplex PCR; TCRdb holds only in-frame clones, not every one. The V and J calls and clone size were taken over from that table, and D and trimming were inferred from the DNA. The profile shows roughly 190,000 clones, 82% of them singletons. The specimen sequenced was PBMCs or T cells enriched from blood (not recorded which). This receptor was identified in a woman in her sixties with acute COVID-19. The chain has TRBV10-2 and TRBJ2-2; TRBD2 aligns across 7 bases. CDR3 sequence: CAMDNGEGTGELFF. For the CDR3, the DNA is TGCGCCATGGATAATGGGGAGGGGACCGGGGAGCTGTTTTTT.